This T cell receptor (beta chain) was found in a study of long-term antiretroviral therapy in people with HIV. In regard to this clone: Its matching antigen is unknown.

The CDR3 is made up of 13 amino acids. The germline gives CDR1 SGHNT, CDR2 YENEEA. V was clipped by 3 bases and J by 4 bases, with 7 bases between them. The content of samples before DNA extraction was about 0.9-11 million cryopreserved PBMC. Notes on the study in general: Comparison with controls showed narrower CDR3 length ranges in HIV repertoires. Clones that had undergone expansion before ART dominated the repertoire at all time points.

At the survey level, the v3.0 immunoSEQ assay was run. Clones were sequenced by immunoSEQ multiplex PCR, and TCRdb holds only the in-frame ones, with some missing. The profile shows fewer than 20,000 clones, over 70% of them singletons. This clonotype was sampled from a man aged 40-50 years with HIV. The material sequenced was unsorted PBMCs, taken 2.1 years after starting antiretroviral therapy. V gene TRBV11-3 combines with J gene TRBJ2-1; no firm D call. CDR3 protein: CASSLGKYNEQFF. DNA of the CDR3: TGTGCCAGCAGCTTGGGGAAATACAATGAGCAGTTCTTC. Combining the CDR3 with reference TRBV11-3 and TRBJ2-1 gives the whole variable domain EAGVVQSPRYKIIEKKQPVAFWCNPISGHNTLYWYLQNLGQGPELLIRYENEEAVDDSQLPKDRFSAERLKGVDSTLKIQPAELGDSAVYLCASSLGKYNEQFFGPGTRLTVL.